The 13 T cell receptor beta chains below all came from one sample that was sequenced in a study of OX40 agonist ivuxolimab in advanced cancers. The data were produced by immunoSEQ multiplex PCR, yet TCRdb's version contains in-frame clones alone and is incomplete. The table lists roughly 74,000 clones, 80% to 85% of them singletons. Sample: CD4+ or CD8+ T cells sorted from blood, taken in a trial of the OX40 agonist ivuxolimab. These receptors came from an adult with an advanced solid tumor such as melanoma, head and neck, liver or kidney cancer.

The chain links TRBV20-1 to TRBJ1-2; D may be TRBD1 (5 bases). Trimming stripped 4 bases from V and 8 bases from J, with 11 bases between. Germline CDR1 is DFQATT and CDR2 is SNEGSKA (reference sequence). The CDR3 totals 11 residues. CDR3 DNA: TGCAGTGCTATAGCAGGGTTGGGCTACACCTTC. It is translated as CSAIAGLGYTF.

The chain carries TRBV5-8 and TRBJ1-3, with D unresolved. The CDR3 contains 14 residues. V was trimmed by 1 base and J by 0 bases, leaving 5 bases between them. In germline, CDR1 is SGHTS, CDR2 YDEGEE. The CDR3 loop is CASSLYVSGNTIYF. The CDR3, as DNA: TGTGCCAGCAGCTTGTACGTCTCTGGAAACACCATATATTTT.

The V call is TRBV6-6, the J call TRBJ1-4, with a weak D call TRBD1 (5 bases). The CDR3 is 15 residues long. Germline values: CDR1 MNHNY, CDR2 SVGAGI (reference sequence). Trimming pared 5 bases from V and 0 bases from J, leaving 10 bases between. CDR3 bases: TGTGCCAGCAGTCGGGGCACTTCAACTAATGAAAAACTGTTTTTT. Residues: CASSRGTSTNEKLFF.

The J gene is TRBJ2-1, the V gene TRBV5-1, with D perhaps being TRBD1 or TRBD2 (6 bases each). V dropped 4 bases and J dropped 9 bases, with 11 bases sitting between them. This CDR3 is built from 12 residues. CDR1 SGHRS and CDR2 YFSETQ come from the germline V gene. DNA of the CDR3: TGCGCCAGCAGCCAACAGGGAGGTGAGCAGTTCTTC. It specifies CASSQQGGEQFF.

This CDR3 is CASQRTGVTGELFF. In nucleotides, the CDR3 is TGCGCCAGCCAGAGGACAGGGGTCACCGGGGAGCTGTTTTTT. The chain has TRBV5-1 and TRBJ2-2, with TRBD1 matching 9 bases. The CDR3 runs to 14 residues. Germline values: CDR1 SGHRS, CDR2 YFSETQ. The trim removed 7 bases at V and 4 bases at J, leaving 5 bases unmatched.

This clone was seen only a few times. The chain employs TRBV5-6 and TRBJ2-5; TRBD2 agrees at 7 bases. Looked up from germline, CDR1 is SGHDT and CDR2 is YYEEEE. CDR3 length: 13 residues. Germline trimming cut 4 bases from V and 4 bases from J; bases unmatched to any gene: 4. The CDR3 protein is CASSQASGETQYF. The CDR3 DNA is TGTGCCAGCAGCCAAGCTAGCGGAGAGACCCAGTACTTC.

This clone was seen once. J is TRBJ2-2 and V is TRBV7-6; the D gene is possibly TRBD1 (6 bases). The CDR3 covers 16 residues. From germline, CDR1 is SGHVS and CDR2 FNYEAQ. V dropped 2 bases and J dropped 0 bases, with 10 bases sitting between them. The CDR3: CASSLMPGANTGELFF. The CDR3 nucleotides are TGTGCCAGCAGCTTAATGCCAGGGGCGAACACCGGGGAGCTGTTTTTT.

CDR3 nucleotides: TGTGCCAGCAGCTCTACCGCACAGGGGGGAGAGACCCAGTACTTC. It codes for CASSSTAQGGETQYF. The gene calls are TRBV7-2 and TRBJ2-5; 8 bases map to TRBD1. Looked up from germline, CDR1 is SGHTA and CDR2 is FQGNSA. V was pared by 4 bases and J by 4 bases, with 8 bases of the junction left unmatched. The length of the CDR3 is 15 residues.

The chain uses TRBV15 and TRBJ1-2, with 7 bases aligning to TRBD1. This CDR3 has 13 amino acids. The trim removed 8 bases at V and 0 bases at J, leaving 3 bases unmatched. The germline CDR1 and CDR2 sequences are LNHNV and YYDKDF (reference sequence). DNA of the CDR3: TGTGCCACCGGGGACAGACCTAACTATGGCTACACCTTC. Protein product: CATGDRPNYGYTF. Variable domain in full (rest from reference TRBV15 and TRBJ1-2): DAMVIQNPRYQVTQFGKPVTLSCSQTLNHNVMYWYQQKSSQAPKLLFHYYDKDFNNEADTPDNFQSRRPNTSFCFLDIRSPGLGDTAMYLCATGDRPNYGYTFGSGTRLTVV.

The chain uses TRBV5-4 and TRBJ1-5; 8 bases are shared with TRBD1. This CDR3 is built from 15 residues. Germline V gene lookup returns CDR1 SGHNT and CDR2 YYREEE (reference sequence). V trimming: 3 bases; J trimming: 7 bases; junction bases outside the gene matches: 9. CDR3 amino acids: CASSSDRDVGQPQHF. CDR3 bases: TGTGCCAGCAGCTCGGACAGGGACGTTGGCCAGCCCCAGCATTTT.

The V and J genes are TRBV6-1 and TRBJ2-7, with 8 bases fitting TRBD1. This CDR3 comprises 14 residues. Losses at the gene ends were 6 bases for V and 3 bases for J; bases not matched to a gene: 7. CDR1 is MNHNS, CDR2 SASEGT, per germline. CDR3 protein: CASRMDRENYEQYF. The DNA of the CDR3 is TGTGCCAGCAGGATGGACAGGGAAAACTACGAGCAGTACTTC.

By share, this clone counts as medium-sized. Other DNA sequences within the sample encode an identical CDR3. J is TRBJ1-5 and V is TRBV18; no reliable D call. The CDR3 has 13 residues. Germline CDR1 reads KGHSH; CDR2 reads LQKENI. Trimming removed 2 bases from V and 3 bases from J, with 5 bases in between. This CDR3 is CASSPRNNQPQHF. Written as DNA, the CDR3 is TGTGCCAGCTCACCAAGGAACAATCAGCCCCAGCATTTT.

CDR3 loop: CASSVEGGETQYF. CDR3 nucleotides: TGTGCCAGCAGCGTAGAGGGTGGTGAGACCCAGTACTTC. J is TRBJ2-5 and V is TRBV9; unclear D gene. This CDR3 region has 13 residues. Trimming took off 0 bases at V and 5 bases at J, with 8 bases between the two ends. Germline values: CDR1 SGDLS, CDR2 YYNGEE.